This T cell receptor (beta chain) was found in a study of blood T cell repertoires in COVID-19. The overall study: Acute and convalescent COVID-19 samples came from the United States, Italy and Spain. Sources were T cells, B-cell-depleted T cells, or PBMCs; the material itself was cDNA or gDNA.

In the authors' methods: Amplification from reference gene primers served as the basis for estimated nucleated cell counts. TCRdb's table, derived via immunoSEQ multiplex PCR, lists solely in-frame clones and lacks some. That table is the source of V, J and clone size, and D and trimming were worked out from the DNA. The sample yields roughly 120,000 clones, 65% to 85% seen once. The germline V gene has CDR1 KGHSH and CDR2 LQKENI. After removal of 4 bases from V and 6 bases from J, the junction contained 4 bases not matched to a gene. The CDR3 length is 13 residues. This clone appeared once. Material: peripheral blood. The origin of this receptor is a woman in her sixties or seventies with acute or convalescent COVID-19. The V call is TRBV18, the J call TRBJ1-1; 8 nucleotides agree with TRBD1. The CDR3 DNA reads TGTGCCAGCTCACTGGACAGGGTGGCTGAAGCTTTCTTT. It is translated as CASSLDRVAEAFF.